These T cell receptor beta chains were read from a single sample in a study of neurological immune-mediated disorders. Using its own MiXCR run on the 5' RACE reads, TCRdb lists one record per CDR3 protein. The repertoire holds about 44,000 distinct CDR3 sequences, with 6% to 7% as singletons. The source material was CD4+ T cells from blood. Every receptor here comes from a woman between 40 and 50 years old in good health. Both conserved end residues are part of each CDR3. The D gene is left open where the match is weak. Where a row states a size, it is once, few, many or the class of an expanded clone; other rows omit it.

>TRBJ2-1|.|TRBV29-1|many
CSATRRVNNEQFF
TGCAGCGCCACAAGAAGGGTGAACAATGAGCAGTTCTTC
>TRBJ2-7|TRBD2|TRBV6-5|many
CASSAGPTSGSYEQYF
TGTGCCAGCAGTGCGGGGCCGACTAGCGGGAGCTACGAGCAGTACTTC
>TRBJ2-6|TRBD1|TRBV28|many
CASSKGGAGANVLTF
TGTGCCAGCAGTAAAGGGGGCGCTGGGGCCAACGTCCTGACTTTC
>TRBJ2-2|.|TRBV29-1|many
CSVAHGTYTGELFF
TGCAGCGTTGCTCACGGGACGTACACCGGGGAGCTGTTTTTT
>TRBJ1-1|.|TRBV6-2/TRBV6-3|.
CASSYTGGNTEAFF
TGTGCCAGCAGTTATACGGGAGGCAACACTGAAGCTTTCTTT
>TRBJ2-5|.|TRBV20-1|many
CSADEDGETQYF
TGCAGCGCCGACGAGGACGGAGAGACCCAGTACTTC
>TRBJ1-6|.|TRBV2|many
CASLGVGAWTPLHF
TGTGCCAGCCTGGGGGTGGGGGCATGGACACCCCTCCACTTT
>TRBJ2-1|.|TRBV20-1|few
CSVRGRTNRYNEQFF
TGCAGTGTTAGGGGCCGGACAAACCGATACAATGAGCAGTTCTTC
>TRBJ1-1|TRBD1|TRBV7-3|many
CASSLTTGLAEAFF
TGTGCCAGCAGCTTAACGACAGGGTTGGCTGAAGCTTTCTTT
>TRBJ2-5|.|TRBV20-1|many
CSATTRGGGLKAQYF
TGCAGTGCCACCACCCGGGGAGGAGGCCTCAAGGCCCAGTACTTC
>TRBJ2-3|TRBD2|TRBV20-1|many
CSAEGLAGKTDTQYF
TGCAGTGCTGAAGGACTAGCGGGAAAAACAGATACGCAGTATTTT
>TRBJ1-1|TRBD1|TRBV9|many
CASSVAGQGEAFF
TGTGCCAGCAGCGTAGCGGGACAGGGTGAAGCTTTCTTT
>TRBJ2-1|.|TRBV5-1|many
CASSLEGFREQFF
TGCGCCAGCAGCTTGGAGGGTTTTCGTGAGCAGTTCTTC
>TRBJ2-1|TRBD1|TRBV5-4|many
CASSTRDRGFGNEQFF
TGTGCCAGCAGTACCCGGGACAGGGGGTTCGGCAATGAGCAGTTCTTC
>TRBJ2-5|TRBD2|TRBV7-6|many
CASSSGLAGQGTQYF
TGTGCCAGCAGCTCGGGACTAGCGGGTCAGGGGACCCAGTACTTC
>TRBJ1-2|TRBD1|TRBV5-1|many
CASSMGQSYGYTF
TGCGCCAGCAGCATGGGACAGTCCTATGGCTACACCTTC
>TRBJ1-2|TRBD1|TRBV5-1|many
CASSRGQGVVNNYGYTF
TGCGCCAGCAGCCGCGGGCAGGGGGTAGTGAATAACTATGGCTACACCTTC
>TRBJ2-7|TRBD1|TRBV20-1|many
CSARARQGAGEQYF
TGCAGTGCTAGAGCCCGTCAGGGGGCAGGGGAGCAGTACTTC
>TRBJ2-5|.|TRBV5-1|many
CASSTGSSQETQYF
TGCGCCAGCAGTACAGGGTCATCCCAGGAGACCCAGTACTTC
>TRBJ2-7|.|TRBV28|many
CACQPFPEQYF
TGTGCCTGTCAGCCGTTCCCCGAGCAGTACTTC
>TRBJ2-3|.|TRBV5-1|many
CASSFTDTQYF
TGCGCCAGCAGCTTCACAGATACGCAGTATTTT
>TRBJ2-3|.|TRBV5-1|many
CASSLGPTDTQYF
TGCGCCAGCAGCTTGGGTCCCACAGATACGCAGTATTTT
>TRBJ2-1|TRBD2|TRBV20-1|many
CSVSYGGGRPWNEQFF
TGCAGTGTTTCTTATGGGGGCGGGAGGCCGTGGAATGAGCAGTTCTTC
>TRBJ2-3|.|TRBV7-8|.
CASTFEDTQYF
TGTGCCAGCACCTTTGAAGATACGCAGTATTTT
>TRBJ1-1|.|TRBV5-1|many
CASLDVGTEAFF
TGCGCCAGCTTGGACGTGGGCACTGAAGCTTTCTTT
>TRBJ1-5|TRBD1|TRBV5-6|many
CASSSGQGDQPQHF
TGTGCCAGCAGCTCGGGACAGGGGGATCAGCCCCAGCATTTT
>TRBJ2-7|.|TRBV4-3|many
CASSQDYRPYEQYF
TGCGCCAGCAGCCAAGATTATCGGCCGTACGAGCAGTACTTC
>TRBJ2-2|TRBD1|TRBV7-6|many
CASKGDRVPGELFF
TGTGCCAGCAAGGGGGACAGGGTACCCGGGGAGCTGTTTTTT
>TRBJ1-5|.|TRBV10-3|many
CAISGEGQNQPQHF
TGTGCCATCAGTGGGGAAGGACAGAATCAGCCCCAGCATTTT
>TRBJ2-7|TRBD2|TRBV6-2/TRBV6-3|many
CASSPGLAGIYEQYF
TGTGCCAGCAGTCCTGGACTAGCGGGAATCTACGAGCAGTACTTC
>TRBJ1-2|TRBD1|TRBV28|many
CASSNWDRGRPNYGYTF
TGTGCCAGCAGTAACTGGGACAGGGGGCGTCCTAACTATGGCTACACCTTC
>TRBJ2-5|.|TRBV7-2|many
CASSLRRKTETQYF
TGTGCCAGCAGCCTTCGGAGGAAAACAGAGACCCAGTACTTC
>TRBJ1-3|.|TRBV20-1|many
CSARDDSRNTIYF
TGCAGTGCTAGAGACGATTCGCGAAACACCATATATTTT
>TRBJ2-7|.|TRBV7-2|many
CASSLDTGTYEQYF
TGTGCCAGCAGCTTAGATACGGGAACCTACGAGCAGTACTTC
>TRBJ1-1|.|TRBV20-1|many
CSAPGLNTEAFF
TGCAGTGCTCCGGGTTTGAACACTGAAGCTTTCTTT
>TRBJ2-1|.|TRBV12-3/TRBV12-4|many
CASTSRASGNEQFF
TGTGCCAGCACCTCGAGGGCCTCCGGCAATGAGCAGTTCTTC
>TRBJ1-1|.|TRBV6-5|many
CASTTSEAGNTEAFF
TGTGCCAGCACCACCTCTGAGGCGGGGAACACTGAAGCTTTCTTT
>TRBJ1-5|TRBD1|TRBV19|few
CASSIEAGTGYQPQHF
TGTGCCAGTAGTATAGAGGCCGGGACAGGGTATCAGCCCCAGCATTTT
>TRBJ2-6|.|TRBV5-1|many
CASSRGSGANVLTF
TGCGCCAGCAGCAGGGGCTCTGGGGCCAACGTCCTGACTTTC
>TRBJ2-7|TRBD2|TRBV20-1|many
CSAFPSGSSYEQYF
TGCAGTGCTTTTCCGAGCGGGAGCTCCTACGAGCAGTACTTC
>TRBJ2-5|TRBD2|TRBV28|.
CASRKGLAGEVETQYF
TGTGCCAGCAGAAAAGGGCTAGCGGGAGAGGTAGAGACCCAGTACTTC
>TRBJ2-3|.|TRBV29-1|many
CSVDDPGFTDTQYF
TGCAGCGTCGATGACCCGGGGTTCACAGATACGCAGTATTTT
>TRBJ2-1|TRBD2|TRBV20-1|many
CSARIAGGSSYNEQFF
TGCAGTGCTAGGATAGCGGGAGGTAGCTCCTACAATGAGCAGTTCTTC
>TRBJ2-3|TRBD1|TRBV5-1|many
CASSSGQGADTQYF
TGCGCCAGCAGCTCAGGACAGGGTGCAGATACGCAGTATTTT
>TRBJ1-1|TRBD1|TRBV18|many
CASSTGEGARGAFF
TGTGCCAGCTCAACAGGGGAGGGGGCGAGGGGAGCTTTCTTT